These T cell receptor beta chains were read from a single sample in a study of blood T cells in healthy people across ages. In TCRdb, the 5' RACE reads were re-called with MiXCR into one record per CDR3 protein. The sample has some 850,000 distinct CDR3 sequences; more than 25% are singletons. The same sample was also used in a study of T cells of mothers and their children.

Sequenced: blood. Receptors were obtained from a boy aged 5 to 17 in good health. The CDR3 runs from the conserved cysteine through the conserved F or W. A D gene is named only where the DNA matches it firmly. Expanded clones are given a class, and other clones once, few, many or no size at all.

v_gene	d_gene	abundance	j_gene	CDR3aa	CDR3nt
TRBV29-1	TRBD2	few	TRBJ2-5	CSVARGGQETQYF	TGCAGCGTTGCGCGGGGGGGCCAAGAGACCCAGTACTTC
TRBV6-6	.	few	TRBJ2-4	CASSAPGQGNFIQYF	TGTGCCAGCAGCGCCCCGGGGCAGGGAAATTTCATTCAGTACTTC
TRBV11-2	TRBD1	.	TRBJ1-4	CASSLAGQGVENEKLFF	TGTGCCAGCAGCTTAGCGGGACAGGGAGTAGAGAATGAAAAACTGTTTTTT
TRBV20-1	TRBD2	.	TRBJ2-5	CSARAQTSRETQYF	TGCAGTGCTAGAGCTCAGACTAGCCGGGAGACCCAGTACTTC
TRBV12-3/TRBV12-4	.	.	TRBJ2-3	CASKRWGAVDTQYF	TGTGCCAGCAAACGGTGGGGGGCCGTAGATACGCAGTATTTT
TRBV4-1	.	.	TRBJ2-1	CASSQGTGKEQFF	TGCGCCAGCAGCCAAGGAACCGGAAAAGAGCAGTTCTTC
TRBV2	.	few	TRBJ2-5	CASSPGTTGQETQYF	TGTGCCAGCAGTCCCGGGACAACGGGCCAAGAGACCCAGTACTTC
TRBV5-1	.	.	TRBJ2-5	CASSLGGSMGETQYF	TGCGCCAGCAGCTTAGGAGGGAGCATGGGGGAGACCCAGTACTTC
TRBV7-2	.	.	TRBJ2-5	CASSFHREAETQYF	TGTGCCAGCAGCTTTCACAGGGAGGCAGAGACCCAGTACTTC
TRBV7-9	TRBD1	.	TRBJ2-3	CASSQTGSDTQYF	TGTGCCAGCAGTCAGACAGGGTCAGATACGCAGTATTTT
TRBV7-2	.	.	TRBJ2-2	CASSFLPGFPPGELFF	TGTGCCAGCAGCTTTCTGCCAGGGTTCCCCCCCGGGGAGCTGTTTTTT
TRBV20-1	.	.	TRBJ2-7	CSARDPGPSSYEQYF	TGCAGTGCTAGAGATCCGGGGCCAAGCTCCTACGAGCAGTACTTC
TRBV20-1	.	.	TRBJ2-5	CSALRGGAGETQYF	TGCAGTGCTCTTAGAGGGGGGGCGGGGGAGACCCAGTACTTC
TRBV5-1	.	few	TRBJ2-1	CASSLDTEQFF	TGCGCCAGCAGCTTGGATACAGAGCAGTTCTTC
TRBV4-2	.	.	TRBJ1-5	CASSQGGGRGSNQPQHF	TGTGCCAGCAGCCAAGGGGGGGGGCGAGGGAGCAATCAGCCCCAGCATTTT
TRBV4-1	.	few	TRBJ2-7	CASSRTTVYEQYF	TGCGCCAGCAGCCGAACTACAGTCTACGAGCAGTACTTC
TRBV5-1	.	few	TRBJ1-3	CASSDGLLGNTIYF	TGCGCCAGCAGCGACGGACTCCTTGGAAACACCATATATTTT
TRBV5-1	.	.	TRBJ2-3	CASSLEGISTDTQYF	TGCGCCAGCAGCTTGGAAGGGATAAGCACAGATACGCAGTATTTT
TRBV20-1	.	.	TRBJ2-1	CSARQHLNEQFF	TGCAGTGCCAGGCAGCATCTCAATGAGCAGTTCTTC
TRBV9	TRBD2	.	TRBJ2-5	CASSAGLAGGGQETQYF	TGTGCCAGCAGCGCGGGACTAGCGGGGGGCGGGCAAGAGACCCAGTACTTC
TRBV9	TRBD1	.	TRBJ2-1	CASSPGTGLSYNEQFF	TGTGCCAGCAGCCCCGGGACAGGGCTCTCCTACAATGAGCAGTTCTTC
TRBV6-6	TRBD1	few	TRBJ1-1	CASRRTGKDEAFF	TGTGCCAGCAGAAGGACAGGGAAGGATGAAGCTTTCTTT
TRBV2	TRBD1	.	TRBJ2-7	CASSPGQGIPYEQYF	TGTGCCAGCAGTCCAGGACAGGGCATTCCTTACGAGCAGTACTTC
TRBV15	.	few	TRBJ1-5	CATSRDGQPQHF	TGTGCCACCAGCAGAGACGGTCAGCCCCAGCATTTT
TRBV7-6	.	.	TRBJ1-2	CASSFGGGEGYTF	TGTGCCAGCAGCTTCGGGGGGGGTGAAGGCTACACCTTC
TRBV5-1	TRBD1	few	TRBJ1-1	CASSLWDSTNTEAFF	TGCGCCAGCAGCTTGTGGGACAGCACGAACACTGAAGCTTTCTTT
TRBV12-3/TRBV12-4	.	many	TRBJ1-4	CASSQPRQHSATNEKLFF	TGTGCCAGCAGCCAACCCCGACAACATTCGGCAACTAATGAAAAACTGTTTTTT
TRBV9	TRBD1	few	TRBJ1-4	CASSSAGTGREKLFF	TGTGCCAGCAGCTCCGCCGGGACAGGGCGTGAAAAACTGTTTTTT
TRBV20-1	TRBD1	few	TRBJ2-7	CSASGTGPYEQYF	TGCAGTGCTTCCGGGACAGGTCCCTACGAGCAGTACTTC
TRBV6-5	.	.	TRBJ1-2	CASSYGEGNYGYTF	TGTGCCAGCAGTTACGGGGAGGGTAACTATGGCTACACCTTC
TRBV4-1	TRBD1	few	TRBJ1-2	CASSPQQGSPYGYTF	TGCGCCAGCAGCCCCCAACAGGGGAGCCCCTATGGCTACACCTTC
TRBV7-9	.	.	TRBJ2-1	CASSSLMGSAEQFF	TGTGCCAGCAGCTCCTTGATGGGGAGCGCTGAGCAGTTCTTC
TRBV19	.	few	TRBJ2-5	CASSMRGRETQYF	TGTGCCAGTAGTATGAGGGGACGGGAGACCCAGTACTTC
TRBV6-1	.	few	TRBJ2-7	CASREYFEGVSYEQYF	TGTGCCAGCAGGGAATATTTTGAGGGGGTCTCCTACGAGCAGTACTTC
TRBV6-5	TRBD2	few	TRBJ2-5	CASSYSGADPREQYF	TGTGCCAGCAGTTACTCCGGTGCAGACCCGCGGGAGCAGTACTTC
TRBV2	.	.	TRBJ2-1	CASSGGRGYNEQFF	TGTGCCAGCAGTGGAGGTCGGGGCTACAATGAGCAGTTCTTC
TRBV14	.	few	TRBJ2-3	CASTRDFTDTQYF	TGTGCCAGCACCCGGGACTTCACAGATACGCAGTATTTT
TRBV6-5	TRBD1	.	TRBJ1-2	CASGPQTGTGYYGYTF	TGTGCCAGCGGACCACAAACCGGGACAGGCTATTATGGCTACACCTTC
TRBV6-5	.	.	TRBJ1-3	CASSYGRRSSGNTIYF	TGTGCCAGCAGTTACGGTCGTCGGTCGTCAGGAAACACCATATATTTT
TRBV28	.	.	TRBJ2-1	CAGSNPSLGAIEQFF	TGTGCCGGCAGCAACCCTTCGCTGGGGGCCATTGAACAGTTCTTC
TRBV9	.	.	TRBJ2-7	CASSVGQSGEQYF	TGTGCCAGCAGCGTAGGACAGAGTGGCGAGCAGTACTTC
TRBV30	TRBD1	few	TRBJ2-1	CAWSEGRGPYNEQFF	TGTGCCTGGAGCGAGGGCAGGGGGCCCTACAATGAGCAGTTCTTC
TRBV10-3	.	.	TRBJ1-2	CAINRASEGYTF	TGTGCCATCAACCGGGCTTCGGAGGGCTACACCTTC
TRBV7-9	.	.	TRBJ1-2	CASSLIGAYGYTF	TGTGCCAGCAGCTTAATCGGGGCCTATGGCTACACCTTC
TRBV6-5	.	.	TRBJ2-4	CASSYGGSLAKNIQYF	TGTGCCAGCAGTTACGGGGGGTCCCTAGCCAAAAACATTCAGTACTTC
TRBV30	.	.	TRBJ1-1	CAWRGERTEAFF	TGTGCCTGGAGGGGAGAAAGGACTGAAGCTTTCTTT
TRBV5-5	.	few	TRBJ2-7	CASSLGTLAYEQYF	TGTGCCAGCAGCTTGGGGACGCTCGCCTACGAGCAGTACTTC
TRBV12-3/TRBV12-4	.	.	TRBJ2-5	CAPEGTDVLQETQYF	TGTGCCCCGGAGGGGACAGACGTCCTACAAGAGACCCAGTACTTC
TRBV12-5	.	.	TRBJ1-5	CASGLDRQAELPQHF	TGTGCTAGTGGTTTGGATAGACAGGCCGAGTTGCCCCAGCATTTT
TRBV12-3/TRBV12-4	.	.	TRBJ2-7	CASTPGPRSSYEQYF	TGTGCCAGCACCCCGGGGCCCCGAAGCTCCTACGAGCAGTACTTC